This T cell receptor (beta chain) derives from a study of T-cell memory formation after mild COVID-19. Study results and limitations: The study found contracting CD4+ clones mainly in CM and EM and contracting CD8+ clones in EMRA.

This clonotype occurred a few times. Its matching antigen is unknown. One junction end does not reproduce the germline sequence, and a read error may be involved. TCRdb re-derived calls from the 5' RACE reads in MiXCR, one entry per CDR3 protein. Of more than 350,000 distinct CDR3 sequences in the sample, 21% were seen once. This CDR3 contains 14 residues. Germline V gives CDR1 SGHTA, CDR2 FQGTGA. The material sequenced was PBMCs or a T cell subset sorted from them (not recorded which). This rearrangement joins TRBV7-3 to TRBJ1-2, with D maybe TRBD1 (6 bases). The clonotype comes from an adult woman who had mild COVID-19 (a few samples of this study predate the infection). Cell type and time point are not known. CDR3 amino acids: CASSLTGTNYGYTF. In nucleotides, the CDR3 is TGTGCCAGCAGCCTAACAGGGACTAACTATGGCTACACCTTC.